This TCR beta chain was profiled in a study of cytomegalovirus exposure and HLA in healthy donors. Germline loops: CDR1 MNHEY, CDR2 SMNVEV (reference sequence). The CDR3 length is 15 residues. V dropped 8 bases and J dropped 9; count of bases not matched to a gene: 13. Note on this clone: Its antigen is as yet unknown.

Broader study findings: Under in vitro conditions, a few CMV-associated chains were confirmed as specific for CMV antigens. Most TCR sequences were rare, but some public TCRs occurred in many donors.

Here immunoSEQ multiplex PCR was the method, and the copy in TCRdb shows in-frame clones only, minus some. The table has some 110,000 clones, roughly 93% seen once. The chain employs TRBV27 and TRBJ2-1; 10 bases map to TRBD1. Input material: PBMCs. The clonotype comes from a woman between 18 and 29 years old in good health and CMV-seronegative. CDR3 loop: CASFPGTGEPGEQFF. The CDR3 bases are TGTGCCAGCTTTCCCGGGACAGGGGAACCGGGTGAGCAGTTCTTC.